The 20 T cell receptor beta chains listed next were all sequenced from one sample in a study of PD-L1 blockade in urothelial cancer. Profiling relied on immunoSEQ multiplex PCR, and the TCRdb table lists in-frame clones only, not all of them. Altogether about 37,000 clones are present, 70% to 85% being singletons, with the ten largest covering around 20%. Material: PBMCs, obtained around atezolizumab (anti-PD-L1) treatment. These receptors came from a man aged 55 to 70 with urothelial cancer.

The CDR3 spells CASSDRGRDTQYF. The CDR3 nucleotides read TGTGCCAGCAGTGACAGGGGGCGAGATACGCAGTATTTT. The J gene is TRBJ2-3, the V gene TRBV6-1; TRBD1 agrees at 8 bases. CDR1 is MNHNS, CDR2 SASEGT, per germline. This CDR3 region has 13 residues. V lost 3 bases, J lost 5 bases, and 1 base stayed unmatched.

The chain is built from TRBV25-1 and TRBJ2-7; 7 nucleotides agree with TRBD1. Per germline, CDR1 MGHDK and CDR2 SYGVNS. V lost 5 bases and J lost 9; bases outside the gene matches: 7. This CDR3 comprises 12 residues. Written as DNA, the CDR3 is TGTGCCAGCAGTACGAACAGGGGCGGGCAGTACTTC. Translation gives CASSTNRGGQYF.

The chain employs TRBV7-2 and TRBJ2-7; 10 bases fit TRBD2. The CDR3 spans 13 residues. The germline gives CDR1 SGHTA, CDR2 FQGNSA. Unmatched junction bases numbered 3, after V lost 3 bases and J lost 7 bases. The CDR3 spells CASSFGLAEEQYF. The CDR3 region has the DNA TGTGCCAGCAGCTTCGGACTAGCGGAAGAGCAGTACTTC.

This clone occurred a few times. The J gene is TRBJ1-1, the V gene TRBV28, with 9 bases identical to TRBD1. CDR1 is MDHEN and CDR2 is SYDVKM in the germline V gene. V lost 5 bases to trimming and J lost 5 bases; unmatched junction nucleotides: 6. This CDR3 has 14 residues. In DNA, the CDR3 is TGTGCCAGCAGTCCTCACAGGGGGCAGACTGAAGCTTTCTTT. Its protein product is CASSPHRGQTEAFF.

The DNA of the CDR3 is TGTGCCAGCAGCTTAGCGGCGGGCACGAACACCGGGGAGCTGTTTTTT. Amino acids: CASSLAAGTNTGELFF. The chain recombines TRBV7-6 with TRBJ2-2, with TRBD2 as a possible D gene (5 bases). V shed 0 bases and J shed 0 bases, with 8 bases lying between them. The CDR3 runs to 16 residues. CDR1 and CDR2 (germline): SGHVS, FNYEAQ.

V and J are TRBV28 and TRBJ1-5; a weak D match, TRBD1 (6 bases). The CDR3 consists of 17 residues. Germline values: CDR1 MDHEN, CDR2 SYDVKM. V was trimmed by 3 bases and J by 2 bases, leaving 17 bases between them. The CDR3 spells CASSFGGGGLGNQPQHF. The DNA for the CDR3 is TGTGCCAGCAGTTTTGGGGGCGGGGGATTAGGCAATCAGCCCCAGCATTTT. The complete variable domain, with remaining parts taken from reference TRBV28 and TRBJ1-5, reads DVKVTQSSRYLVKRTGEKVFLECVQDMDHENMFWYRQDPGLGLRLIYFSYDVKMKEKGDIPEGYSVSREKKERFSLILESASTNQTSMYLCASSFGGGGLGNQPQHFGDGTRLSIL.

This sequence joins TRBV2 and TRBJ2-3; possibly TRBD2 for D (6 bases). V was shortened by 6 bases and J by 3 bases, with 7 bases between the two germline ends. The CDR3 runs 12 residues. Germline loops: CDR1 SNHLY, CDR2 FYNNEI. CDR3 sequence (DNA): TGTGCCAGCAGGCGGGAAACAGATACGCAGTATTTT. This gives the protein CASRRETDTQYF.

In its sample, this clone was seen once. The chain uses TRBV18 and TRBJ2-3; TRBD2 matches at 11 bases. The CDR3 has 15 residues. After removal of 6 bases from V and 3 bases from J, the junction contained 5 bases not matched to a gene. Looked up from germline, CDR1 is KGHSH and CDR2 is LQKENI. The CDR3, as DNA: TGTGCCAGCTCCCCGACTAGCGGGGAGACAGATACGCAGTATTTT. Protein sequence: CASSPTSGETDTQYF.

The V gene is TRBV7-3, the J gene TRBJ2-3, with D possibly matching TRBD1 (5 bases). The germline CDR1 and CDR2 sequences are SGHTA and FQGTGA. The length of the CDR3 is 15 residues. V lost 1 base, J lost 4 bases, and 12 bases lay in between. This chain's CDR3 is CASSLKGSGPDTQYF. In DNA, the CDR3 is TGTGCCAGCAGCTTAAAGGGGTCAGGTCCAGATACGCAGTATTTT.

J is TRBJ1-4 and V is TRBV5-8, with no clear D. V lost 0 bases and J lost 8, with 8 bases in between. The CDR3 is made up of 13 amino acids. CDR1 and CDR2 (germline): SGHTS, YDEGEE. CDR3 in DNA: TGTGCCAGCAGCTTGGTCGGGGTAGAAAAACTGTTTTTT. Amino acids: CASSLVGVEKLFF.

This clone was recorded once. The chain is built from TRBV27 and TRBJ2-3, with a tentative D call TRBD2 (6 bases). The germline CDR1 and CDR2 sequences are MNHEY and SMNVEV (reference sequence). The CDR3 totals 15 residues. Between the trimmed V and J ends, which lost 2 bases and 2 bases, there was a span of 11 bases. CDR3 sequence reads: CASSLESGVTDTQYF. As DNA, the CDR3 is TGTGCCAGCAGTTTAGAGTCGGGGGTCACAGATACGCAGTATTTT.

J is TRBJ2-2 and V is TRBV6-1, with a weak D call TRBD1 (6 bases). CDR1 is MNHNS and CDR2 is SASEGT in the germline V gene. V lost 1 base and J lost 7, with 7 bases in between. This CDR3 region has 13 residues. In DNA, the CDR3 is TGTGCCAGCAGTGAAGGGACAGACGGGGAGCTGTTTTTT. It specifies CASSEGTDGELFF.

This clone has more than one count but fewer than ten. The V call is TRBV30, the J call TRBJ2-1, with 8 positions matching TRBD1. The junction had 7 bases not matched to a gene; V was cut back by 7 bases and J by 5 bases. Per the germline V gene, CDR1 is GTSNPN and CDR2 is SVGIG (reference sequence). The CDR3 has 13 amino acids. This CDR3 reads CAYGQGVDNEQFF. The CDR3 DNA follows: TGTGCCTACGGACAGGGCGTTGACAATGAGCAGTTCTTC.

J is TRBJ2-4 and V is TRBV7-9; TRBD1 is a possible D gene (6 bases). CDR3 size: 14 residues. Germline CDR1 SEHNR, CDR2 FQNEAQ (reference sequence). Trimming removed 6 bases at V and 5 bases at J, with 14 bases between. DNA of the CDR3: TGTGCCAGCAGTTCCCTGTGGGGGCAAAACATTCAGTACTTC. It encodes CASSSLWGQNIQYF.

The CDR3 protein is CAKGGVNTEAFF. For the CDR3, the DNA is TGTGCCAAGGGGGGGGTAAACACTGAAGCTTTCTTT. The rearrangement joins TRBV2 to TRBJ1-1; a possible D gene is TRBD1 (6 bases). V was pared by 10 bases and J by 2 bases, with 11 bases between. The CDR3 covers 12 residues. Germline loops: CDR1 SNHLY, CDR2 FYNNEI. The variable domain in full, with the rest retrieved from reference TRBV2 and TRBJ1-1, is EPEVTQTPSHQVTQMGQEVILRCVPISNHLYFYWYRQILGQKVEFLVSFYNNEISEKSEIFDDQFSVERPDGSNFTLKIRSTKLEDSAMYFCAKGGVNTEAFFGQGTRLTVV.

The chain is built from TRBV6-1 and TRBJ2-5; TRBD1 might be the D (6 bases). Germline V gene sequence: CDR1 MNHNS, CDR2 SASEGT. CDR3 length: 15 amino acids. V lost 6 bases and J 3 bases, leaving 17 bases between the germline ends. In DNA form, the CDR3 reads TGTGCCAGCAGCGCCCTGGGGGCAGGGGAAGAGACCCAGTACTTC. It translates to CASSALGAGEETQYF.

This chain connects TRBV5-5 to TRBJ2-1; 7 bases are a match to TRBD1. After removal of 0 bases from V and 15 bases from J, the junction contained 12 bases not matched to a gene. The CDR3 has 14 amino acids. Germline V lookup: CDR1 SGHKS, CDR2 YYEKEE (reference sequence). The CDR3 DNA sequence: TGTGCCAGCAGCTTGGGGAACGGACAGGTACCCTCGTTCTTC. Translation: CASSLGNGQVPSFF.

The chain employs TRBV28 and TRBJ2-1; weak D call: TRBD2 (5 bases). This CDR3 has 14 amino acids. Deletions cut 5 bases from V and 8 bases from J, with 16 bases between. Germline V gene sequence: CDR1 MDHEN, CDR2 SYDVKM. The CDR3 DNA follows: TGTGCCAGCAGTGGAGGAATACTACAAGATGAGCAGTTCTTC. Amino acid sequence: CASSGGILQDEQFF.

On this clone: Other DNA sequences in this specimen translate into the identical CDR3. V is TRBV18 and J is TRBJ2-5; D unresolved. Per the germline V gene, CDR1 is KGHSH and CDR2 is LQKENI. The CDR3 has 14 residues. The V end was cut by 6 bases, the J end by 2 bases, with 13 bases between. In DNA, the CDR3 is TGTGCCAGCTCGCCAAATCGCGAACAAGAGACCCAGTACTTC. As protein: CASSPNREQETQYF.

This chain uses TRBV6-4 with TRBJ2-3, with TRBD1 identical over 8 bases. The CDR3 covers 14 residues. V dropped 0 bases and J dropped 4; count of bases not matched to a gene: 0. Germline values: CDR1 MRHNA, CDR2 SNTAGT. CDR3 sequence reads: CASSDSQGADTQYF. The CDR3 DNA follows: TGTGCCAGCAGTGACTCACAGGGGGCAGATACGCAGTATTTT.